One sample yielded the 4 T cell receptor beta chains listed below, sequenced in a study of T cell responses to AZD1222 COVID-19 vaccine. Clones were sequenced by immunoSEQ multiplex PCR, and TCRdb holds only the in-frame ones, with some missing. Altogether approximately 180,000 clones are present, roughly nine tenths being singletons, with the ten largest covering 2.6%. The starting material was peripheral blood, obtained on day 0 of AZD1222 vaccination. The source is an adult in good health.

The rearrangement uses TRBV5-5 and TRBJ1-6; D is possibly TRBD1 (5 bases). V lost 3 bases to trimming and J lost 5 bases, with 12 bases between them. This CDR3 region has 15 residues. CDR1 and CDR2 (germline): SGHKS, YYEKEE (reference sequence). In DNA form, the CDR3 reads TGTGCCAGCAGCTCGGGACGGGGGGATAATTCACCCCTCCACTTT. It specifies CASSSGRGDNSPLHF.

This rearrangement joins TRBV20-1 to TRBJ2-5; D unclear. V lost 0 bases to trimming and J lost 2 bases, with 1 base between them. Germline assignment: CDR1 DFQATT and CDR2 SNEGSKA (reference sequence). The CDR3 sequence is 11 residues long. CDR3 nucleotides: TGCAGTGCTAGAGAGCAAGAGACCCAGTACTTC. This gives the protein CSAREQETQYF.

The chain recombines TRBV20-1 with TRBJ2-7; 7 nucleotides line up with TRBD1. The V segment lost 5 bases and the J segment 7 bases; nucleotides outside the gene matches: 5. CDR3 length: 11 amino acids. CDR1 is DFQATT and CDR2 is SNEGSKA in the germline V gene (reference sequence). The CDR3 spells CSAPGQSEQYF. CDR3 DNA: TGCAGTGCTCCGGGACAGAGTGAGCAGTACTTC.

The CDR3 nucleotides are TGTGCCAGCAGCTTTGAAGTCAGGCCAAAAACCGATACGCAGTATTTT. This sequence encodes CASSFEVRPKTDTQYF. The genes are TRBV7-3 and TRBJ2-3; D unresolved. The V gene's germline CDR1 is SGHTA and CDR2 FQGTGA. Trimming shortened V by 3 bases and J by 6 bases, and 19 bases separated the two germline ends. This CDR3 has 16 amino acids.